This entry features one T cell receptor beta chain sequence. What it recognizes is unknown. V gave up 2 bases and J gave up 4 bases, with 8 bases separating them. Germline V gene sequence: CDR1 GTSNPN, CDR2 SVGIG (reference sequence). The CDR3 runs 12 residues. This PCR relied on a set of 60 Vbeta primers and 13 Jbeta primers. Clones were read by immunoSEQ multiplex PCR, and TCRdb kept only the in-frame ones, dropping some. The table lists about 140,000 clones, over 60% of them singletons, with around 2% in the top ten. This sample is drawn from a study of cytomegalovirus exposure and HLA in healthy donors. Study observations and caveats: The Asian-associated ancestry cluster reportedly had fewer N-insertions than the roughly 670-donor mean in a later analysis. In a later analysis, V- and J-gene trimming of beta chains associated with a DCLRE1C missense variant, replicated independently.

This receptor was taken from a man aged 30-40 years in good health and CMV-seronegative. This chain uses TRBV30 with TRBJ1-1, with a possible D match to TRBD1 (5 bases). Sequenced input: PBMCs. CDR3 region: CAWSKGPTEAFF. The DNA for the CDR3 is TGTGCCTGGAGTAAGGGGCCCACTGAAGCTTTCTTT.